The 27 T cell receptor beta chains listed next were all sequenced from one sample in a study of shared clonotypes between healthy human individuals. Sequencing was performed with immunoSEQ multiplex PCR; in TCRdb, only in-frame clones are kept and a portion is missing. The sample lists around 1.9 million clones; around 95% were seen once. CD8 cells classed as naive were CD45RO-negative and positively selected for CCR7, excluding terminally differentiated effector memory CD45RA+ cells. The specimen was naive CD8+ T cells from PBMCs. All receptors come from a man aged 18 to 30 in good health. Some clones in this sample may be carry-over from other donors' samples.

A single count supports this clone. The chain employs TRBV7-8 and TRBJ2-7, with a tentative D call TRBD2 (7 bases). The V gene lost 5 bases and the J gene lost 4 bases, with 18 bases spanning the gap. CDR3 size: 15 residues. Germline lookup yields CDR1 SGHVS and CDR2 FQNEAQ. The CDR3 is CASSESGGGVYEQYF. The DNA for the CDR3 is TGTGCCAGCAGCGAAAGCGGAGGGGGGGTGTACGAGCAGTACTTC.

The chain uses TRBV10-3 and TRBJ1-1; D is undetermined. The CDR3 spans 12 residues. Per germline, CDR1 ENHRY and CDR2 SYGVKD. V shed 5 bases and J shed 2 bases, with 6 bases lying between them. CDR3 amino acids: CAISTSNTEAFF. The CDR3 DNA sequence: TGTGCCATCAGTACATCTAACACTGAAGCTTTCTTT.

CDR3 bases: TGTGCCAGCAGCCTCGCGGGGGCGGGGAATTACGAGCAGTACTTC. Translated, it gives CASSLAGAGNYEQYF. The chain carries TRBV4-2 and TRBJ2-7; maybe TRBD2 (7 bases). V was cut by 4 bases and J by 4 bases, with 17 bases left in between. Germline lookup yields CDR1 LGHNA and CDR2 YNFKEQ. The CDR3 runs to 15 residues.

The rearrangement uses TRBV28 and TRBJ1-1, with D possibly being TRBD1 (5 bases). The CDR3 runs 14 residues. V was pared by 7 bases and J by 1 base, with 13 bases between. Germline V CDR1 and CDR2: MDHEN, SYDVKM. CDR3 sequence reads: CASTLGAGNTEAFF. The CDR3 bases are TGTGCCAGCACCCTAGGGGCAGGGAACACTGAAGCTTTCTTT.

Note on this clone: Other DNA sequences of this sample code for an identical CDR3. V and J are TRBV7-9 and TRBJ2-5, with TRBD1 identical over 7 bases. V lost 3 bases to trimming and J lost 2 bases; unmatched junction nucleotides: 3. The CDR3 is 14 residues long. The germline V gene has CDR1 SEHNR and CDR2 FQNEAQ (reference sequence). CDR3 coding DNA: TGTGCCAGCAGCTTGGGGGACAGTCAAGAGACCCAGTACTTC. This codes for CASSLGDSQETQYF.

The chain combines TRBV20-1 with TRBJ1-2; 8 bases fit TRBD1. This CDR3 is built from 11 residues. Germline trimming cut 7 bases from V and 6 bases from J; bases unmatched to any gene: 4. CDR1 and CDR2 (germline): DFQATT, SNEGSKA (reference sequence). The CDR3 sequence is CSVQGADGYTF. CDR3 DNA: TGCAGTGTTCAGGGGGCGGATGGCTACACCTTC.

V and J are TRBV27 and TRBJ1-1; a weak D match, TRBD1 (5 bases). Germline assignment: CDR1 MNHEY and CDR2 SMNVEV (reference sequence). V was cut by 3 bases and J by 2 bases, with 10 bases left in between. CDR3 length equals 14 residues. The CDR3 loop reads CASSFPGANTEAFF. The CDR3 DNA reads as TGTGCCAGCAGTTTTCCTGGGGCCAACACTGAAGCTTTCTTT.

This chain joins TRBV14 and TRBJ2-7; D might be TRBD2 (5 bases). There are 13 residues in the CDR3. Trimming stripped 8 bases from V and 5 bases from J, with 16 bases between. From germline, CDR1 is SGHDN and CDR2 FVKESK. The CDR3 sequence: CASSLARLHEQYF. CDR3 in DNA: TGTGCCAGCTCCTTAGCGCGGTTGCACGAGCAGTACTTC.

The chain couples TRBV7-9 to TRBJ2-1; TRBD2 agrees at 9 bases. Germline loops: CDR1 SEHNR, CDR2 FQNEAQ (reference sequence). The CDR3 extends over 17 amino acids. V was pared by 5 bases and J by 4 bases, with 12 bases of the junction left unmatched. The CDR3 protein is CASSHLSGSVLYNEQFF. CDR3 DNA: TGTGCCAGCAGCCACCTTAGCGGGAGCGTCCTTTACAATGAGCAGTTCTTC.

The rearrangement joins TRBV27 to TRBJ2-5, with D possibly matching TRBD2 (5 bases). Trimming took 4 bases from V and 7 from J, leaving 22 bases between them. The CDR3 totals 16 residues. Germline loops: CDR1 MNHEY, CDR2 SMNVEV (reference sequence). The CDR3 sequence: CASSSNPDWKLGTQYF. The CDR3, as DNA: TGTGCCAGCAGTTCGAACCCGGACTGGAAGTTGGGGACCCAGTACTTC.

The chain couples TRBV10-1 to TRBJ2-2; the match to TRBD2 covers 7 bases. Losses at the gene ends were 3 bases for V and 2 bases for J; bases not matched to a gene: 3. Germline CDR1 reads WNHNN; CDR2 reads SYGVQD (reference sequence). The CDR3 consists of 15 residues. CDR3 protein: CASSEQRGNTGELFF. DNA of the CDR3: TGCGCCAGCAGTGAACAGCGGGGCAACACCGGGGAGCTGTTTTTT.

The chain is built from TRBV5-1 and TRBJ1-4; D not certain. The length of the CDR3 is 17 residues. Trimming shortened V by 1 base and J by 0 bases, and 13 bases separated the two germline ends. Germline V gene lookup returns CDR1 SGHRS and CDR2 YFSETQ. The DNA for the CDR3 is TGCGCCAGCAGCTTGTGGACCGGAGGTCCAACTAATGAAAAACTGTTTTTT. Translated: CASSLWTGGPTNEKLFF.

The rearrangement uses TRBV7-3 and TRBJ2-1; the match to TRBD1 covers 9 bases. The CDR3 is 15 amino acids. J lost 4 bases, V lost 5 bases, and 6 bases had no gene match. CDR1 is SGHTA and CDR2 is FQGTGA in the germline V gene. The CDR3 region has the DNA TGTGCCAGCAGCCCCCGGGACAGGGCTTACAATGAGCAGTTCTTC. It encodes CASSPRDRAYNEQFF.

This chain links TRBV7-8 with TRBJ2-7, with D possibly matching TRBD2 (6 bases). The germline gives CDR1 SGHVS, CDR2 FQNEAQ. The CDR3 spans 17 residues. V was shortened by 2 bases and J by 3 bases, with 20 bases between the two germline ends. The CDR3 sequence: CASSLQARRARGYEQYF. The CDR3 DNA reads TGTGCCAGCAGCTTACAGGCGCGGAGGGCCCGGGGCTACGAGCAGTACTTC.

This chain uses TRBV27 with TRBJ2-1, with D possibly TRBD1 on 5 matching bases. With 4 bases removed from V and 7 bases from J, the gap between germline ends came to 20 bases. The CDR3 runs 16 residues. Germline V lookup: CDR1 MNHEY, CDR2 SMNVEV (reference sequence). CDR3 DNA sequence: TGTGCCAGCAGTTCTATCAGGGTCAAAGGGCCGAATGAGCAGTTCTTC. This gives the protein CASSSIRVKGPNEQFF.

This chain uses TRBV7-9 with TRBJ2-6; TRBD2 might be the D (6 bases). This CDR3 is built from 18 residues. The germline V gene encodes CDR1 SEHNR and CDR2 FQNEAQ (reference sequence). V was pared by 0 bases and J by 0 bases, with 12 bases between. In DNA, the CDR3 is TGTGCCAGCAGCTTAGCGGGCGGGAAGAGCTCTGGGGCCAACGTCCTGACTTTC. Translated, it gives CASSLAGGKSSGANVLTF.

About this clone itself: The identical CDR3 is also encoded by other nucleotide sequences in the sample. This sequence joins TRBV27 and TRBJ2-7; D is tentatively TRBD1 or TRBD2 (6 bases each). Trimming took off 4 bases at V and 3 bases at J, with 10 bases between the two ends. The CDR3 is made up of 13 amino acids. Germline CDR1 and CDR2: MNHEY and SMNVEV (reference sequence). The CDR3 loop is CASSWGASYEQYF. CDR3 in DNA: TGTGCCAGCAGTTGGGGGGCGAGCTACGAGCAGTACTTC.

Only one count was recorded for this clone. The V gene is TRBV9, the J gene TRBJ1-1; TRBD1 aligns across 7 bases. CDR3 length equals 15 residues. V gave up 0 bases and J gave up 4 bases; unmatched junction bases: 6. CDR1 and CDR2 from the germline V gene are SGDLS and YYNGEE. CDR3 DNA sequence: TGTGCCAGCAGCGTAGAACAGGGGAAGAGCACTGAAGCTTTCTTT. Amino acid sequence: CASSVEQGKSTEAFF.

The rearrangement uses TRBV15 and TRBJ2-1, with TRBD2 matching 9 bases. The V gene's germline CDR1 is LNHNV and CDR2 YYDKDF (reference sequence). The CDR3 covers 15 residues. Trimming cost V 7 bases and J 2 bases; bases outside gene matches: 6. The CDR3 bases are TGTGCCACCACCCCTAGCGGGACTACCTACAATGAGCAGTTCTTC. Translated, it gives CATTPSGTTYNEQFF.

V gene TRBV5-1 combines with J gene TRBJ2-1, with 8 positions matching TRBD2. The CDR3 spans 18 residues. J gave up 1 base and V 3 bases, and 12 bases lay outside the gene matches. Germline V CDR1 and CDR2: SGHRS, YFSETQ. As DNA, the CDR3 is TGCGCCAGCAGCTCTCAGCTTCTAGCGGGCCTTTCCTACAATGAGCAGTTCTTC. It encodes CASSSQLLAGLSYNEQFF.

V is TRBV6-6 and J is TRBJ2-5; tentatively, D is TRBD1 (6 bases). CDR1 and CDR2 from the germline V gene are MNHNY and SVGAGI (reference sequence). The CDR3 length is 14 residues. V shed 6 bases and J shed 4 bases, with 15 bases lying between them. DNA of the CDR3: TGTGCCAGCAGAGCCCCCGGGACACTAGAGACCCAGTACTTC. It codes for CASRAPGTLETQYF.

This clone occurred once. The CDR3 spells CASSSTGDYSYEQYF. CDR3 bases: TGTGCCAGCAGCTCGACAGGGGACTACTCCTACGAGCAGTACTTC. The chain combines TRBV7-9 with TRBJ2-7; D perhaps matches TRBD1 (8 bases). V gave up 4 bases and J gave up 0 bases, with 13 bases separating them. The germline V gene has CDR1 SEHNR and CDR2 FQNEAQ (reference sequence). The CDR3 is made up of 15 amino acids.

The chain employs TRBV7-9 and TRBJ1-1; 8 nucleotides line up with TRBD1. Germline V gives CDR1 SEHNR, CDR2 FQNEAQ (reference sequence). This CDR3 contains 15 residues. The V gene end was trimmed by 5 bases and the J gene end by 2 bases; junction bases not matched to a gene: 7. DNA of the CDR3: TGTGCCAGCAGCCGAGGACAGGGCTTAAACACTGAAGCTTTCTTT. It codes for CASSRGQGLNTEAFF.

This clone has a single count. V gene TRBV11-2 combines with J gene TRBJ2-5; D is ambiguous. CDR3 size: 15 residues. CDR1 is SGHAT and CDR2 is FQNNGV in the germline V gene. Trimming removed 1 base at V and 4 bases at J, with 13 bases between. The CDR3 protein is CASSLVDGNRETQYF. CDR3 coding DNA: TGTGCCAGCAGCTTAGTGGACGGAAATCGAGAGACCCAGTACTTC.

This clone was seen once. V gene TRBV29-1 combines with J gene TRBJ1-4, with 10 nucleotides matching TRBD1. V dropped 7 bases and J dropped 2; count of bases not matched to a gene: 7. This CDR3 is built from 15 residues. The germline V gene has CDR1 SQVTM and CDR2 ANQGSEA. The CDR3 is CSARQGALTNEKLFF. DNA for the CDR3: TGCAGCGCCCGACAGGGGGCGTTGACTAATGAAAAACTGTTTTTT.

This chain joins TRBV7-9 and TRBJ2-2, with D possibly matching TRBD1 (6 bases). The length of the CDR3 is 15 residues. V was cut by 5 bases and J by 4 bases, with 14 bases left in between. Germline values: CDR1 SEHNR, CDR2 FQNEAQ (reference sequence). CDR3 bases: TGTGCCAGCAGCGTGGCAGAGGGGGTCACCGGGGAGCTGTTTTTT. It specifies CASSVAEGVTGELFF.

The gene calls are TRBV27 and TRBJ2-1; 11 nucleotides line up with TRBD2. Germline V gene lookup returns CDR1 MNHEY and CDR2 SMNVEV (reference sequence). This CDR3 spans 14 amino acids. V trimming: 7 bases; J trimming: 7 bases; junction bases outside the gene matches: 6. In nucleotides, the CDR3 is TGTGCCAGCACTACTAGCGGGAGTTGGAATGAGCAGTTCTTC. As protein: CASTTSGSWNEQFF.